This T cell receptor (beta chain) is from a study of Ad26.COV2.S vaccination and SARS-CoV-2 variants. Study-level information: Of the COV1001 trial arms, the Ad26.COV2.S arm included the donor.

Treatment noted: around 19 received Ad26.COV2.S at low or high dose, single or two shots; 5 received placebo; per-sample allocation not given. The samples date from day 63 after the first vaccine or placebo injection. Produced via immunoSEQ multiplex PCR; TCRdb's table is partial and in-frame only. In the table there are 400,000 to 500,000 clones, roughly nine tenths of which are singletons. From germline, CDR1 is LNHNV and CDR2 YYDKDF (reference sequence). The length of the CDR3 is 13 residues. V lost 1 base and J lost 9, with 9 bases in between. This sample comprised peripheral blood, obtained in a trial of Ad26.COV2.S vaccine versus placebo. This sequence was found in a person aged 18 to 59 who received the Ad26.COV2.S COVID-19 vaccine or a placebo. The gene calls are TRBV15 and TRBJ2-2; D is unclear. The CDR3 DNA follows: TGTGCCACCAGCAGAGCACCACCTCGGGAGCTGTTTTTT. Protein product: CATSRAPPRELFF.